This is a list of T cell receptor beta chains from one sample in a study of T cell repertoires in cytomegalovirus infection. TCRdb fed the reads into MiXCR, producing one record per CDR3 protein. The sample holds approximately 500,000 distinct CDR3 sequences, more than 15% seen once. Input material: CD8+ T cells from PBMCs. The receptors were sampled from a human donor in good health (CMV status not recorded). Some clones in this sample may be carry-over from other donors' samples. Both conserved end residues are part of each CDR3. The D gene is left open where the match is weak. Size is stated for part of the rows, as once, few or many counts, or as a class when the clone is expanded.

j_gene,d_gene,v_gene,abundance,CDR3aa,CDR3nt
TRBJ1-1,-,TRBV2,-,CASFDIGGDTEAFF,TGTGCCAGCTTCGACATCGGGGGGGACACTGAAGCTTTCTTT
TRBJ2-6,TRBD1,TRBV12-3/TRBV12-4,many,CASSSGGTGANVLTF,TGTGCCAGTTCCTCAGGGGGCACGGGGGCCAACGTCCTGACTTTC
TRBJ2-7,TRBD2,TRBV12-3/TRBV12-4,-,CARSLGSGGPTEQYF,TGTGCCAGAAGTTTAGGTTCGGGAGGGCCGACCGAGCAGTACTTC
TRBJ2-3,-,TRBV19,few,CASTGRTTNTQYF,TGTGCCAGTACCGGGCGGACAACGAATACGCAGTATTTT
TRBJ1-3,-,TRBV19,many,CASSIGASYSGNTIYF,TGTGCCAGTAGTATCGGGGCGAGTTACTCTGGAAACACCATATATTTT
TRBJ2-1,-,TRBV15,-,CATSRRQGYNEQFF,TGTGCCACCAGCAGACGCCAGGGTTACAATGAGCAGTTCTTC
TRBJ2-3,-,TRBV7-9,many,CASSLAGESDTQYF,TGTGCCAGCAGCTTAGCCGGGGAGTCAGATACGCAGTATTTT
TRBJ2-6,TRBD1,TRBV7-6,-,CASSSPTGGTSRAIVLTF,TGTGCCAGCAGCTCCCCCACAGGGGGTACCTCGCGGGCCATCGTCCTGACTTTC
TRBJ1-1,TRBD1,TRBV5-8,few,CASSLGNQGVIEAFF,TGTGCCAGCAGCTTGGGGAATCAGGGGGTCATTGAAGCTTTCTTT
TRBJ2-3,-,TRBV7-2,many,CASSLNPNFGAVGTDTQYF,TGTGCCAGCAGCCTTAACCCTAATTTCGGGGCGGTTGGCACAGATACGCAGTATTTT
TRBJ1-2,-,TRBV6-1,-,CASSPNTNYGYTF,TGTGCCAGCAGCCCAAACACCAACTATGGCTACACCTTC